This T cell receptor (beta chain) was recorded in a study of CD8 T cells in ankylosing spondylitis. Broader study findings: Both synovial fluid and blood in reactive arthritis had previously been reported to carry some motif variants. Within matched ankylosing spondylitis synovial fluid, disease-linked clones were reportedly significantly enriched.

Construction of TCR beta libraries was performed using quantitative 5'-RACE with molecular barcodes. One entry per CDR3 protein results from TCRdb running MiXCR on the 5' RACE reads. The data hold about 39,000 distinct CDR3 sequences, with around 3% observed a single time. Germline-derived CDR1 and CDR2 are SGDLS and YYNGEE. This CDR3 is 14 amino acids long. V dropped 7 bases and J dropped 11; count of bases not matched to a gene: 11. A few counts support this clonotype. Its antigen is not identified. The V gene is TRBV9, the J gene TRBJ2-1; TRBD2 agrees at 11 bases. The material sequenced was blood, either unsorted or a sorted T cell fraction (not recorded which). This receptor was obtained from a male donor with ankylosing spondylitis or in good health (not recorded which). The chain's CDR3 is CASAGTSGPQKQFF. CDR3 nucleotide sequence: TGTGCCAGCGCCGGGACTAGCGGTCCCCAGAAGCAGTTCTTC. Looking up the rest from reference TRBV9 and TRBJ2-1 gives the full variable domain: DSGVTQTPKHLITATGQRVTLRCSPRSGDLSVYWYQQSLDQGLQFLIQYYNGEERAKGNILERFSAQQFPDLHSELNLSSLELGDSALYFCASAGTSGPQKQFFGPGTRLTVL.